This T cell receptor beta chain was captured in a study of control samples from healthy donors and cancer patients. Germline lookup yields CDR1 MDHEN and CDR2 SYDVKM. Unmatched junction bases numbered 6, after V lost 10 bases and J lost 4 bases. The CDR3 totals 13 residues. Generated by immunoSEQ multiplex PCR, the TCRdb table keeps only in-frame clones and is missing some. The table shows roughly 400,000 clones, with approximately 90% occurring only once. This clone was counted between two and nine times. The genes are TRBV28 and TRBJ2-7; 11 bases fit TRBD2. This TCR was sampled from a man between 40 and 49 years old with head and neck cancer. The sequenced sample consisted of PBMCs. CDR3 amino acids: CATVLAGEYEQYF. In nucleotides, the CDR3 is TGTGCCACGGTACTAGCGGGAGAGTACGAGCAGTACTTC.